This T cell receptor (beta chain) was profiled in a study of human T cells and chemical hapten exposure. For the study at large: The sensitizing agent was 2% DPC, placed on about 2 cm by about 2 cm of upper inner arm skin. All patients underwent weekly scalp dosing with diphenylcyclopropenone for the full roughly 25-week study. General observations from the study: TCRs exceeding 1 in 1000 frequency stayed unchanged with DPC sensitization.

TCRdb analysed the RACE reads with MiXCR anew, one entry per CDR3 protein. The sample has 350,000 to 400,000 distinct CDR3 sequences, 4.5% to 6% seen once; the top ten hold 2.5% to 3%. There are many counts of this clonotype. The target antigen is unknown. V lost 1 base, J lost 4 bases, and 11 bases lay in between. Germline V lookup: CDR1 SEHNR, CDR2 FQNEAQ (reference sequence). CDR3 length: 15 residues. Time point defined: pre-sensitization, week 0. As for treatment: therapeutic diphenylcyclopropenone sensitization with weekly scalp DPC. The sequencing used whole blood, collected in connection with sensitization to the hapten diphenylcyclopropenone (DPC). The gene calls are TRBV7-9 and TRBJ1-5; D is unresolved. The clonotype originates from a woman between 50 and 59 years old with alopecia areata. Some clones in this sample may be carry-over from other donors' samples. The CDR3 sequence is CASSLGESPNQPQHF. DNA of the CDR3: TGTGCCAGCAGCTTAGGCGAGAGCCCTAATCAGCCCCAGCATTTT.